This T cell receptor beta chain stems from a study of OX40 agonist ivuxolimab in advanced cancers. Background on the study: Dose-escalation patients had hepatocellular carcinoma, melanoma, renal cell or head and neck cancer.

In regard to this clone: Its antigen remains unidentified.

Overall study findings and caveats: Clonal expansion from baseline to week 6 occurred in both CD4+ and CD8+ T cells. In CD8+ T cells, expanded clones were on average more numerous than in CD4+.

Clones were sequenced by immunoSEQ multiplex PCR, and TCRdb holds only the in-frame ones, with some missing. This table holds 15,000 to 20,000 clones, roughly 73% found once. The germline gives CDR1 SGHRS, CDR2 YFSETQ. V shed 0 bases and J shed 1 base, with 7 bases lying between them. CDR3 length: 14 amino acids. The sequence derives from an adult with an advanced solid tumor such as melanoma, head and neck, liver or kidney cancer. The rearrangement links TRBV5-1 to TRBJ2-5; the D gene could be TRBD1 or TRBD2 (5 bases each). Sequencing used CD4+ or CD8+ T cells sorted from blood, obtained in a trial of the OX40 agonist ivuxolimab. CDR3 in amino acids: CASSLGGGQETQYF. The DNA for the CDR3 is TGCGCCAGCAGCTTGGGTGGGGGCCAAGAGACCCAGTACTTC.